The source of this TCR beta chain is a study of blood T cell repertoires in COVID-19. The overall study: The United States, Italy and Spain supplied acute and convalescent COVID-19 samples.

The repertoire was sequenced with immunoSEQ multiplex PCR; TCRdb's copy has only in-frame clones and lacks some. The table records approximately 200,000 clones, 80% to 90% of them present only once. Germline CDR1 and CDR2: SNHLY and FYNNEI. With 3 bases clipped from V and 6 bases from J, the junction kept 2 bases outside the gene matches. The CDR3 runs 14 residues. The gene calls are TRBV2 and TRBJ1-4, with 9 nucleotides matching TRBD1. The clonotype comes from a middle-aged woman with acute COVID-19. Material for sequencing was PBMCs or T cells enriched from blood (not recorded which). The CDR3 sequence is CASSEGQGYEKLFF. CDR3 coding DNA: TGTGCCAGCAGTGAGGGACAGGGTTATGAAAAACTGTTTTTT.